A single sample is the source of the 20 T cell receptor beta chains below, sequenced in a study of T cell changes during pregnancy in multiple sclerosis. Repertoires were generated with immunoSEQ multiplex PCR, while TCRdb's copy carries only in-frame clones and drops some. The sample yields approximately 48,000 clones, about nine tenths seen once. Sequences were derived from CD8+ T cells from peripheral blood mononuclear cells, sampled after pregnancy. The receptors were sampled from a female donor with multiple sclerosis, enrolled in a pregnancy study.

This rearrangement joins TRBV2 to TRBJ1-1; tentatively, D is TRBD1 (5 bases). Trimming pared 4 bases from V and 1 base from J, leaving 7 bases between. Germline CDR1 and CDR2: SNHLY and FYNNEI. This CDR3 has 13 amino acids. CDR3 sequence reads: CASSGQWNTEAFF. CDR3 nucleotide sequence: TGTGCCAGCAGTGGACAGTGGAACACTGAAGCTTTCTTT.

The chain carries TRBV6-5 and TRBJ2-7; D perhaps matches TRBD1 (6 bases). Germline loops: CDR1 MNHEY, CDR2 SVGAGI. V shed 5 bases and J shed 0 bases, with 14 bases lying between them. The CDR3 loop spans 15 amino acids. CDR3 bases: TGTGCCAGCAGTACTGGACAGAGAAGCTCCTACGAGCAGTACTTC. It encodes CASSTGQRSSYEQYF.

The rearrangement links TRBV7-9 to TRBJ2-1; 9 bases agree with TRBD1. Trimming took 3 bases from V and 8 from J; bases not matched to a gene: 5. There are 14 residues in the CDR3. The germline V gene encodes CDR1 SEHNR and CDR2 FQNEAQ (reference sequence). CDR3 DNA sequence: TGTGCCAGCAGCTTCCGGGACAGGGTCGATGAGCAGTTCTTC. This gives the protein CASSFRDRVDEQFF.

V usage is TRBV2 and J usage is TRBJ2-7; 11 bases match TRBD2. Losses at the gene ends were 8 bases for V and 6 bases for J; bases not matched to a gene: 15. The CDR3 spans 16 residues. From germline, CDR1 is SNHLY and CDR2 FYNNEI. The CDR3 nucleotides are TGTGCCAGCGCTAAGACACTAGCGGGAGTTTCGGGCGAGCAGTACTTC. Translation gives CASAKTLAGVSGEQYF.

The rearrangement joins TRBV5-4 to TRBJ2-1; a weak D match, TRBD1 (6 bases). V lost 2 bases and J lost 9, with 15 bases in between. The CDR3 has 14 residues. Germline CDR1 and CDR2: SGHNT and YYREEE (reference sequence). CDR3 sequence reads: CASSLAILQGEQFF. In nucleotides, the CDR3 is TGTGCCAGCAGCTTAGCTATCCTACAGGGTGAGCAGTTCTTC.

This chain links TRBV12-5 with TRBJ2-7; TRBD1 matches 7 bases. CDR1 and CDR2 (germline): LGHNT, FRNRAP. V gave up 2 bases and J gave up 4 bases; unmatched junction bases: 2. CDR3 length: 13 residues. CDR3 sequence (DNA): TGTGCTAGTGGTTTGCAGACAGGGTACGAGCAGTACTTC. The encoded protein is CASGLQTGYEQYF.

The chain has TRBV5-8 and TRBJ1-5; TRBD1 matches 8 bases. V gave up 1 base and J gave up 2 bases; unmatched junction bases: 2. The CDR3 extends over 15 amino acids. Germline assignment: CDR1 SGHTS and CDR2 YDEGEE. The CDR3 here is CASSLTGGGNQPQHF. The CDR3, as DNA: TGTGCCAGCAGCTTGACAGGGGGTGGCAATCAGCCCCAGCATTTT.

The rearrangement joins TRBV2 to TRBJ2-1; 11 bases match TRBD2. In germline, CDR1 is SNHLY, CDR2 FYNNEI. The ends lost 4 bases at V and 1 base at J; junction bases unmatched: 12. The CDR3 loop spans 19 amino acids. Here the CDR3 reads CASSGLAGGSGASYNEQFF. The CDR3 DNA is TGTGCCAGCAGTGGGCTAGCGGGAGGCAGTGGGGCTTCCTACAATGAGCAGTTCTTC.

The chain couples TRBV5-4 to TRBJ2-5; weak D call: TRBD2 (7 bases). From germline, CDR1 is SGHNT and CDR2 YYREEE (reference sequence). The V end was cut by 0 bases, the J end by 4 bases, with 10 bases between. This CDR3 region has 14 residues. CDR3 in DNA: TGTGCCAGCAGCTTGGTGGGGGGGCGAGAGACCCAGTACTTC. This encodes CASSLVGGRETQYF.

This chain uses TRBV27 with TRBJ2-7; 11 nucleotides line up with TRBD2. This CDR3 contains 14 residues. Germline V gene sequence: CDR1 MNHEY, CDR2 SMNVEV (reference sequence). V dropped 7 bases and J dropped 3; count of bases not matched to a gene: 5. The CDR3 is CASTLLAGDYEQYF. CDR3 coding DNA: TGTGCCAGCACACTACTAGCGGGAGACTACGAGCAGTACTTC.

The chain carries TRBV11-1 and TRBJ2-7; D is perhaps TRBD1 (6 bases). The CDR3 length is 13 residues. Germline V gene lookup returns CDR1 SGHAT and CDR2 FQDESV (reference sequence). Trimming stripped 5 bases from V and 2 bases from J, with 10 bases between. The DNA for the CDR3 is TGTGCCAGCAGCCGGGACAACGCCTACGAGCAGTACTTC. This gives the protein CASSRDNAYEQYF.

The V call is TRBV25-1, the J call TRBJ1-1; D is unresolved. There are 13 residues in the CDR3. Germline CDR1 reads MGHDK; CDR2 reads SYGVNS. Between the trimmed V and J ends, which lost 7 bases and 1 base, there was a span of 10 bases. In DNA, the CDR3 is TGTGCCAGCAATATCGGGTCGAACACTGAAGCTTTCTTT. Amino acid sequence: CASNIGSNTEAFF.

This chain links TRBV7-9 with TRBJ2-7; D unresolved. There are 12 residues in the CDR3. Germline V gene sequence: CDR1 SEHNR, CDR2 FQNEAQ (reference sequence). V gave up 5 bases and J gave up 1 base, with 6 bases separating them. CDR3 DNA sequence: TGTGCCAGCAGCCAGAGGTCCTACGAGCAGTACTTC. Translating gives CASSQRSYEQYF.

The chain recombines TRBV13 with TRBJ2-7, with D tentatively TRBD2 (6 bases). Trimming stripped 5 bases from V and 7 bases from J, with 18 bases between. CDR1 PRHDT and CDR2 FYEKMQ come from the germline V gene (reference sequence). There are 14 residues in the CDR3. DNA of the CDR3: TGTGCCAGCAGCCCGGGCCCCCGACTAGGTGAGCAGTACTTC. It is translated as CASSPGPRLGEQYF.

The chain recombines TRBV12-5 with TRBJ2-3; 13 bases fit TRBD2. There are 16 residues in the CDR3. The junction had 9 bases not matched to a gene; V was cut back by 6 bases and J by 6 bases. The germline gives CDR1 LGHNT, CDR2 FRNRAP. CDR3 loop: CASGLGLAGDFDTQYF. CDR3 sequence (DNA): TGTGCTAGTGGACTCGGACTAGCGGGGGATTTTGATACGCAGTATTTT.

This chain uses TRBV30 with TRBJ1-1; no clear D gene. This CDR3 comprises 13 residues. Germline V gene lookup returns CDR1 GTSNPN and CDR2 SVGIG (reference sequence). Trimming pared 3 bases from V and 0 bases from J, leaving 8 bases between. The CDR3 sequence: CAWSNSLNTEAFF. The CDR3, as DNA: TGTGCCTGGAGCAACAGCCTGAACACTGAAGCTTTCTTT. The whole variable domain, filled in from reference TRBV30 and TRBJ1-1, reads SQTIHQWPATLVQPVGSPLSLECTVEGTSNPNLYWYRQAAGRGLQLLFYSVGIGQISSEVPQNLSASRPQDRQFILSSKKLLLSDSGFYLCAWSNSLNTEAFFGQGTRLTVV.

The V call is TRBV7-6, the J call TRBJ2-7; TRBD2 matches at 9 bases. The CDR3 loop spans 18 amino acids. Trimming took 5 bases from V and 1 from J; bases not matched to a gene: 15. Germline V CDR1 and CDR2: SGHVS, FNYEAQ. Here the CDR3 DNA reads TGTGCCAGCAGCCCCTTTCCGCCCCGGCTAGCGGGGTCCTACGAGCAGTACTTC. It translates to CASSPFPPRLAGSYEQYF. The full variable domain, in which reference TRBV7-6 and TRBJ2-7 provide the parts outside the CDR3, is GAGVSQSPRYKVTKRGQDVALRCDPISGHVSLYWYRQALGQGPEFLTYFNYEAQQDKSGLPNDRFSAERPEGSISTLTIQRTEQRDSAMYRCASSPFPPRLAGSYEQYFGPGTRLTVT.

The sample holds one count of this clone. The V call is TRBV7-9, the J call TRBJ2-7; no definite D call. The V gene lost 4 bases and the J gene lost 4 bases, with 8 bases spanning the gap. The germline V gene has CDR1 SEHNR and CDR2 FQNEAQ (reference sequence). The length of the CDR3 is 12 residues. The CDR3 coding sequence is TGTGCCAGCAGCTACCAGGAATACGAGCAGTACTTC. This gives the protein CASSYQEYEQYF.

The rearrangement joins TRBV27 to TRBJ2-7; 11 nucleotides agree with TRBD1. The junction had 4 bases not matched to a gene; V was cut back by 6 bases and J by 0 bases. The CDR3 spans 15 residues. The germline V gene encodes CDR1 MNHEY and CDR2 SMNVEV (reference sequence). The CDR3 DNA follows: TGTGCCAGCAGACCCGGGACAGGGGGCTCCTACGAGCAGTACTTC. Protein: CASRPGTGGSYEQYF.

The chain employs TRBV4-1 and TRBJ2-7, with TRBD1 matching over 10 bases. CDR3 size: 15 residues. V trimming: 1 base; J trimming: 2 bases; junction bases outside the gene matches: 2. The germline gives CDR1 MGHRA, CDR2 YSYEKL. CDR3 sequence reads: CASSQAGTGAYEQYF. DNA of the CDR3: TGCGCCAGCAGCCAAGCCGGGACAGGGGCCTACGAGCAGTACTTC.